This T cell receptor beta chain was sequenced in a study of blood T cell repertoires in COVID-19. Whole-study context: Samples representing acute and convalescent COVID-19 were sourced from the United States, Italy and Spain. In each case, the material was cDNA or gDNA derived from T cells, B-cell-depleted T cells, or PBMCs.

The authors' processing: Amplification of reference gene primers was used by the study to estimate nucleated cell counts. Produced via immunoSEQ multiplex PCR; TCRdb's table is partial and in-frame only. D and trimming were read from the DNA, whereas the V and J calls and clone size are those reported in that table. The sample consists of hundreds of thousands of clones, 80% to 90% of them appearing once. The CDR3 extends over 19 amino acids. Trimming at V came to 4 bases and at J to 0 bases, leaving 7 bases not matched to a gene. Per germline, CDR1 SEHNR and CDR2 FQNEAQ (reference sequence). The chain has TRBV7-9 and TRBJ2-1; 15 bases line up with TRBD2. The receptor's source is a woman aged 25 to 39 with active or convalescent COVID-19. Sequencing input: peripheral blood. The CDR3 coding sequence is TGTGCCAGCAGCTCAATCGGGACTAGCGGGAGGAGCTCCTACAATGAGCAGTTCTTC. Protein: CASSSIGTSGRSSYNEQFF. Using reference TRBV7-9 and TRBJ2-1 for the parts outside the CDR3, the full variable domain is DTGVSQNPRHKITKRGQNVTFRCDPISEHNRLYWYRQTLGQGPEFLTYFQNEAQLEKSRLLSDRFSAERPKGSFSTLEIQRTEQGDSAMYLCASSSIGTSGRSSYNEQFFGPGTRLTVL.